The rows below give T cell receptor beta chains drawn from one sample of a study of shared clonotypes between healthy human individuals. Produced via immunoSEQ multiplex PCR; TCRdb's table is partial and in-frame only. This table holds 660,000 or so clones, 96% found once. What was sequenced was naive CD8+ T cells sorted from blood. These receptors were obtained from a woman aged 25 to 39 in good health. The CDR3 runs from the conserved cysteine through the conserved F or W. The D gene is left open where the match is weak. The listing skips clone size in some rows; elsewhere it reads once, few, many or a size class.

abundance	j_gene	v_gene	d_gene	CDR3nt	CDR3aa
once	TRBJ2-2	TRBV12-5	.	TGTGCTAGTGGCCGTGAATCCGGGGAGCTGTTTTTT	CASGRESGELFF
once	TRBJ2-7	TRBV4-1	.	TGCGCCAGCAGCCGGGAGCGGTTCTCCTACGAGCAGTACTTC	CASSRERFSYEQYF
.	TRBJ2-6	TRBV5-8	.	TGTGCCAGCAGCCTTACCCGCTCTGGGGCCAACGTCCTGACTTTC	CASSLTRSGANVLTF
.	TRBJ2-7	TRBV6-5	TRBD1	TGTGCCAGCAGTTACGGGACAGGGGGCTCCGAGCAGTACTTC	CASSYGTGGSEQYF
once	TRBJ2-7	TRBV13	.	TGTGCCAGCAGCTTAGGGGCAACAACCTACGAGCAGTACTTC	CASSLGATTYEQYF
.	TRBJ1-2	TRBV29-1	.	TGCAGCGTTATCGGGGGGTCCTATGGCTACACCTTC	CSVIGGSYGYTF
.	TRBJ1-2	TRBV28	.	TGTGCCAGCAGTTCAATAACAAGGGCTTCGGAAGGCTACACCTTC	CASSSITRASEGYTF
.	TRBJ2-5	TRBV29-1	.	TGCAGCGTTTGGGGCAGTCAAGAGACCCAGTACTTC	CSVWGSQETQYF
.	TRBJ1-3	TRBV6-1	.	TGTGCCAGCAGTGAAGCGCGGGGGTACCGGGGGTCTGGAAACACCATATATTTT	CASSEARGYRGSGNTIYF
.	TRBJ1-2	TRBV27	TRBD1	TGTGCCAGCAGTTCGTCAACCGGGACAGAGACCTATGGCTACACCTTC	CASSSSTGTETYGYTF
.	TRBJ2-7	TRBV28	.	TGTGCCAGCAGTCCCTCGGACAGCCTTGCAAGATCCTACGAGCAGTACTTC	CASSPSDSLARSYEQYF
.	TRBJ2-7	TRBV27	.	TGTGCCAGCAGTTTGGGATCCTCCCGCTACGAGCAGTACTTC	CASSLGSSRYEQYF
.	TRBJ2-3	TRBV7-9	.	TGTGCCAGCAGCCCCGGGGTGGGGGGGCAGTATTTT	CASSPGVGGQYF